This T cell receptor beta chain was profiled in a study of cytomegalovirus exposure and HLA in healthy donors. In this sample, this clone turned up once. This CDR3 is 17 amino acids long. V was clipped by 5 bases and J by 4 bases, with 23 bases between them. In germline, CDR1 is SEHNR, CDR2 FQNEAQ (reference sequence). Primers included in the PCR were 60 Vbeta and 13 Jbeta primers. The table came from immunoSEQ multiplex PCR; TCRdb's copy has only in-frame clones and leaves some out. The table records about 190,000 clones, around 79% of them present only once. Sequences were obtained from PBMCs. This chain joins TRBV7-9 and TRBJ2-5, with D perhaps TRBD2 (5 bases). This receptor was identified in a woman aged 18 to 35 in good health and CMV-seronegative. The CDR3 is CASSRRVGVSEAETQYF. The DNA for the CDR3 is TGTGCCAGCAGCCGACGCGTCGGGGTATCCGAGGCAGAGACCCAGTACTTC.